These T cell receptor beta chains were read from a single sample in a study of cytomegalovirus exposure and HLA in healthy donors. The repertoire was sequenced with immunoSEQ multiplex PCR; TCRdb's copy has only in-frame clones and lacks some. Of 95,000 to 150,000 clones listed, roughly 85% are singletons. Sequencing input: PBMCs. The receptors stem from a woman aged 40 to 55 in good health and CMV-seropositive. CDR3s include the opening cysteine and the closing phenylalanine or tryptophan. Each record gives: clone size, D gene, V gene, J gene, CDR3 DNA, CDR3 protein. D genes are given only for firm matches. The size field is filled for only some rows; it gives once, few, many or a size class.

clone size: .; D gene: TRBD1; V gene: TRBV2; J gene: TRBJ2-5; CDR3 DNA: TGTGCCAGCAGGGACTCCGGGACAGGGGCAGAGACCCAGTACTTC; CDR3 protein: CASRDSGTGAETQYF
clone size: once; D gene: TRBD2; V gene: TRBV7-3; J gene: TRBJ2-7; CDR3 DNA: TGTGCCAGCAGCCAGACGGGGGGAAATGGCGAGCAGTACTTC; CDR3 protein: CASSQTGGNGEQYF
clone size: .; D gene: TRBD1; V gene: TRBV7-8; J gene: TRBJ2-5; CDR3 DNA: TGTGCCAGCAGCTTGGGGACAGAGCAAGAGACCCAGTACTTC; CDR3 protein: CASSLGTEQETQYF
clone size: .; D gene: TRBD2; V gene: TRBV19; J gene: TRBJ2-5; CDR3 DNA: TGTGCCAGTAGTCCCTCCGGGACTAGCGGGATACAAGAGACCCAGTACTTC; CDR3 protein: CASSPSGTSGIQETQYF
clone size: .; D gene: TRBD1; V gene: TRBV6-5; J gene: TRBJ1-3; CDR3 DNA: TGTGCCAGCACCGGGACAGGGTACGACACCATATATTTT; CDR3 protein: CASTGTGYDTIYF
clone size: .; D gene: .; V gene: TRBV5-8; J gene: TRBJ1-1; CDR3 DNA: TGTGCCAGCAGCTTGGCGGCTGAGAGCGCTGAAGCTTTCTTT; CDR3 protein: CASSLAAESAEAFF
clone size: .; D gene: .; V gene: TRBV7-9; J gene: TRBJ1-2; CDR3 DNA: TGTTCCAGCAGCTTAGAAGCGGATAACTATGGCTACACCTTC; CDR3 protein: CSSSLEADNYGYTF
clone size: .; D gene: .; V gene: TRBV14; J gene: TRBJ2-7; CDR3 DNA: TGTGCCAGCAGCCAAGATCCACCCAACCACTATCGCTACGAGCAGTACTTC; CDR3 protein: CASSQDPPNHYRYEQYF
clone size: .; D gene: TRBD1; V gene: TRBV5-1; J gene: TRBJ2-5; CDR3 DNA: TGCGCCAGCAGAGAACAGGGGACCCAAGAGACCCAGTACTTC; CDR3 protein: CASREQGTQETQYF
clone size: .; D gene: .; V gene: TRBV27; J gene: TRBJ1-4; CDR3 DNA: TGTGCCAGCAGAAACAGGGCTGCAACTAATGAAAAACTGTTTTTT; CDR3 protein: CASRNRAATNEKLFF
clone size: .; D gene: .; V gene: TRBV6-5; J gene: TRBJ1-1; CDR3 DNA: TGTGCCAGCTGGACAAGGGTGAACACTGAAGCTTTCTTT; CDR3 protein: CASWTRVNTEAFF
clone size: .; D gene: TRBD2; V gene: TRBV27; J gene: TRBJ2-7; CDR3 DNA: TGTGCCAGCTCTCAGGCGGGAGGTTACGAGCAGTACTTC; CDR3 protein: CASSQAGGYEQYF